The rows below give T cell receptor beta chains drawn from one sample of a study of shared clonotypes between healthy human individuals. Generated by immunoSEQ multiplex PCR, the TCRdb table keeps only in-frame clones and is missing some. The repertoire consists of roughly 1,000,000 clones, with 70% to 80% occurring once and the leading ten covering more than 0.5%. The material sequenced was memory CD4+ T cells from PBMCs. The receptor set was obtained from a man younger than 35 in good health. Some clones in this sample may be carry-over from other donors' samples. Both conserved end residues are part of each CDR3. Fields, in order: D gene, V gene, clone size, J gene, CDR3 protein, CDR3 DNA. A D gene is named only where the DNA matches it firmly. The listing skips clone size in some rows; elsewhere it reads once, few, many or a size class.

.,TRBV2,.,TRBJ2-5,CASNLGRGETQYF,TGTGCCAGCAATTTGGGGAGAGGAGAGACCCAGTACTTC
.,TRBV7-8,.,TRBJ2-1,CASSLTGSSYNEQFF,TGTGCCAGCAGCTTAACGGGGAGCTCCTACAATGAGCAGTTCTTC
TRBD1,TRBV5-8,.,TRBJ2-7,CASSLGAGTGAYEQYF,TGTGCCAGCAGCTTGGGGGCCGGGACAGGGGCCTACGAGCAGTACTTC
.,TRBV10-3,once,TRBJ1-2,CATGLRLYGYTF,TGTGCCACGGGCCTCAGGCTTTATGGCTACACCTTC
.,TRBV7-8,.,TRBJ2-2,CASSSGGRGAGITGELFF,TGTGCCAGCAGCTCAGGAGGACGGGGCGCGGGGATCACCGGGGAGCTGTTTTTT
TRBD2,TRBV18,many,TRBJ2-7,CASSPEYSGAGGEQYF,TGTGCCAGCTCCCCGGAGTATAGCGGGGCCGGCGGCGAGCAGTACTTC
.,TRBV30,once,TRBJ2-6,CAWSRGRIFPSGANVLTF,TGTGCCTGGAGCCGAGGCAGGATTTTCCCCTCTGGGGCCAACGTCCTGACTTTC
.,TRBV28,.,TRBJ2-1,CASRPHIVINEQFF,TGTGCCAGCAGACCCCATATAGTTATCAATGAGCAGTTCTTC
.,TRBV6-5,.,TRBJ2-3,CASSYSHPSTDTQYF,TGTGCCAGCAGTTACTCCCACCCCAGCACAGATACGCAGTATTTT
TRBD1,TRBV2,.,TRBJ1-2,CASRTGGVDGYTF,TGTGCCAGCAGGACAGGGGGCGTTGATGGCTACACCTTC
.,TRBV13,once,TRBJ1-2,CASKGTNYGYTF,TGTGCCAGCAAAGGAACGAACTATGGCTACACCTTC
TRBD2,TRBV28,.,TRBJ2-3,CASSLPSGSGDTQYF,TGTGCCAGCAGTTTACCTAGCGGGAGCGGAGATACGCAGTATTTT
.,TRBV21-1,.,TRBJ2-7,CASSSQWDGSRYEQYF,TGTGCCAGCAGCTCCCAATGGGACGGATCACGCTACGAGCAGTACTTC
.,TRBV6-1,.,TRBJ1-5,CASSEGGPHQPQHF,TGTGCCAGCAGTGAAGGAGGGCCTCATCAGCCCCAGCATTTT
.,TRBV27,.,TRBJ2-3,CASILAGPRTDTQYF,TGTGCCAGCATACTCGCGGGGCCACGCACAGATACGCAGTATTTT
TRBD1,TRBV6-4,.,TRBJ1-2,CASGQTGTEGYTF,TGTGCCAGCGGACAGACAGGGACGGAAGGCTACACCTTC
TRBD1,TRBV5-4,.,TRBJ2-7,CASSWTGTGLGEQYF,TGTGCCAGCAGCTGGACAGGGACAGGGCTGGGCGAGCAGTACTTC
TRBD1,TRBV10-3,.,TRBJ1-2,CAISGSGGSNYGYTF,TGTGCCATCAGTGGATCAGGGGGATCTAACTATGGCTACACCTTC
TRBD1,TRBV28,few,TRBJ1-1,CASRLGQLNTEAFF,TGTGCCAGCAGGCTGGGACAGTTGAACACTGAAGCTTTCTTT
TRBD1,TRBV7-9,.,TRBJ2-7,CASSERQGRHEQYF,TGTGCCAGCAGCGAGCGACAGGGGCGGCACGAGCAGTACTTC
.,TRBV7-9,.,TRBJ2-3,CASSSKGPDTQYF,TGTGCCAGCAGCTCCAAAGGCCCAGATACGCAGTATTTT
TRBD1,TRBV5-6,.,TRBJ2-4,CASSRLTGDGKNIQYF,TGTGCCAGCAGCCGCCTAACAGGGGATGGCAAAAACATTCAGTACTTC
.,TRBV29-1,.,TRBJ2-3,CSVGTFDTQYF,TGCAGCGTCGGGACCTTCGATACGCAGTATTTT
TRBD2,TRBV28,.,TRBJ2-3,CASSLSSGKGSTQYF,TGTGCCAGCAGTTTAAGTAGCGGGAAGGGGAGTACGCAGTATTTT
.,TRBV5-1,.,TRBJ2-5,CASGVTQETQYF,TGCGCCAGCGGGGTAACCCAAGAGACCCAGTACTTC
.,TRBV7-3,.,TRBJ1-3,CASSFHGAGNTIYF,TGTGCCAGCAGCTTCCACGGGGCCGGAAACACCATATATTTT
TRBD1,TRBV7-9,once,TRBJ2-7,CASSPRGQGETYEQYF,TGTGCCAGCAGCCCACGGGGACAGGGTGAGACCTACGAGCAGTACTTC
TRBD2,TRBV4-2,.,TRBJ2-7,CASSLGAGATEQYF,TGTGCCAGCAGCCTCGGGGCGGGAGCCACTGAGCAGTACTTC
TRBD1,TRBV19,.,TRBJ1-5,CASSVQGAHQPQHF,TGTGCCAGTAGTGTCCAGGGGGCGCATCAGCCCCAGCATTTT
TRBD1,TRBV5-1,.,TRBJ1-5,CASSAGQNQPQHF,TGCGCCAGCAGCGCGGGACAGAATCAGCCCCAGCATTTT
TRBD2,TRBV30,.,TRBJ2-7,CARRLAGGVEQYF,TGTGCCCGAAGACTAGCGGGAGGGGTCGAGCAGTACTTC
.,TRBV4-1,few,TRBJ2-5,CASSQDLWAVETQYF,TGCGCCAGCAGCCAAGATCTGTGGGCAGTAGAGACCCAGTACTTC
.,TRBV6-6,.,TRBJ2-7,CASSYSSGHYEQYF,TGTGCCAGCAGTTACTCTAGCGGCCACTACGAGCAGTACTTC
.,TRBV7-8,.,TRBJ2-2,CASSLVGTTPGELFF,TGTGCCAGCAGCTTAGTCGGGACAACCCCCGGGGAGCTGTTTTTT
TRBD2,TRBV19,once,TRBJ2-7,CASSSSGRAFGEQYF,TGTGCCAGTAGTTCTAGCGGGAGGGCCTTTGGCGAGCAGTACTTC
.,TRBV15,once,TRBJ2-7,CATSRPRAEQYF,TGTGCCACCAGCAGACCAAGGGCCGAGCAGTACTTC
.,TRBV27,.,TRBJ2-7,CASRRRQAYYPYEQYF,TGTGCCAGCAGAAGACGACAGGCTTACTATCCCTACGAGCAGTACTTC
.,TRBV5-4,few,TRBJ2-5,CASSGSGTQETQYF,TGTGCCAGCAGCGGGTCGGGTACACAAGAGACCCAGTACTTC
TRBD2,TRBV13,many,TRBJ2-5,CASSLRLAGQETQYF,TGTGCCAGCAGCTTAAGACTAGCTGGCCAAGAGACCCAGTACTTC
TRBD1,TRBV6-1,.,TRBJ1-2,CASSVQGANYGYTF,TGTGCCAGCAGTGTACAGGGGGCGAACTATGGCTACACCTTC
.,TRBV29-1,.,TRBJ1-1,CSADGQTNTEAFF,TGCAGCGCTGACGGGCAGACAAACACTGAAGCTTTCTTT